This T cell receptor (beta chain) comes out of a study of cytotoxic CD8 clonotypes in ibrutinib-treated CLL. As to this clone: Its antigen is not known.

Findings of the study overall: For progressing versus sustained-remission patients, sampling times were not the same.

Germline V lookup: CDR1 SGHVS, CDR2 FNYEAQ. Trimming removed 5 bases from V and 2 bases from J; junction bases left unmatched: 3. The CDR3 totals 13 residues. Investigators sought sequencing depths of between 1 in 200,000 and 1 in 1 million T cells. Method: immunoSEQ multiplex PCR; TCRdb's copy keeps in-frame clones and lacks some. The sample lists some 200,000 clones; more than 70% were seen once. The chain recombines TRBV7-6 with TRBJ2-7; 7 bases fit TRBD1. The TCR comes from a human donor with chronic lymphocytic leukemia. The sequenced sample was PBMCs, obtained after 12 months of ibrutinib treatment. The CDR3 here is CASSPGGPYEQYF. CDR3 nucleotide sequence: TGTGCCAGCAGCCCAGGGGGTCCCTACGAGCAGTACTTC.